Following are 5 T cell receptor beta chains from one sample sequenced in a study of CD4+ T cells in melanoma. The repertoire was sequenced with immunoSEQ multiplex PCR; TCRdb's copy has only in-frame clones and lacks some. Of roughly 12,000 clones in the sample, 60% to 75% were seen once. The specimen sequenced was cells from a culture (not recorded whether cultured in vitro). Source of these receptors: a human donor with melanoma.

The chain carries TRBV2 and TRBJ2-2; unclear D gene. The V gene's germline CDR1 is SNHLY and CDR2 FYNNEI. V lost 6 bases to trimming and J lost 7 bases, with 12 bases between them. The CDR3 is 13 amino acids. This CDR3 reads CASRSTVFGELFF. In DNA, the CDR3 is TGTGCCAGCAGGTCGACGGTGTTCGGGGAGCTGTTTTTT. Full variable domain (outside the CDR3, taken from reference TRBV2 and TRBJ2-2): EPEVTQTPSHQVTQMGQEVILRCVPISNHLYFYWYRQILGQKVEFLVSFYNNEISEKSEIFDDQFSVERPDGSNFTLKIRSTKLEDSAMYFCASRSTVFGELFFGEGSRLTVL.

V is TRBV4-1 and J is TRBJ2-3; possibly TRBD2 for D (6 bases). Germline loops: CDR1 MGHRA, CDR2 YSYEKL. The CDR3 covers 12 residues. The V end was cut by 8 bases, the J end by 9 bases, with 15 bases between. In DNA, the CDR3 is TGCGCCAGCTCCCAGACCCGGGGGACGCAGTATTTT. Protein product: CASSQTRGTQYF.

The chain uses TRBV6-1 and TRBJ2-3; D may be TRBD2 (6 bases). The CDR3 spans 12 residues. Germline values: CDR1 MNHNS, CDR2 SASEGT. V was cut by 11 bases and J by 2 bases, with 11 bases left in between. The CDR3 nucleotides read TGTGCCGGCGGGGAGGACACAGATACGCAGTATTTT. Translating it yields CAGGEDTDTQYF.

The chain uses TRBV5-1 and TRBJ1-2, with TRBD1 identical over 10 bases. Germline V lookup: CDR1 SGHRS, CDR2 YFSETQ. The J segment lost 0 bases and the V segment lost 4 bases, leaving 6 bases of the junction unmatched. The CDR3 is 16 residues long. CDR3 in amino acids: CASSPLTGGSNYGYTF. For the CDR3, the DNA is TGCGCCAGCAGCCCATTGACAGGGGGCTCTAACTATGGCTACACCTTC.

The rearrangement links TRBV5-1 to TRBJ1-2, with unresolved D. V lost 0 bases and J 10 bases, leaving 13 bases between the germline ends. The CDR3 extends over 13 amino acids. CDR1 and CDR2 from the germline V gene are SGHRS and YFSETQ. The CDR3 loop reads CASSLVGLSSYTF. CDR3 DNA sequence: TGCGCCAGCAGCTTGGTTGGCCTGTCTTCCTACACCTTC.